This T cell receptor (beta chain) originates from a study of blood T cell repertoires in COVID-19 (dated by TCRdb to the early 2020s). General notes on the study: Collaborator samples came from the United States, Italy and Spain and covered acute and convalescent phases of COVID-19. The material from the prospective study consisted of cDNA or gDNA derived from T cells, B-cell-depleted T cells, or PBMCs. Samples were obtained from the ongoing ImmuneRACE study (first 160 participants) and from over 1,000 subjects provided by 6 global collaborators. Sample metadata almost always included a de-identified subject ID, COVID-19 status, age in years and sex. Deeply sampled blood TCRbeta repertoires from subjects exposed to, actively infected with, or recovered from COVID-19 were included in the dataset. The repertoires were made available in a free public database intended to serve as a resource for research on the immune response to SARS-CoV-2. Where available, HLA class I and class II types were taken from metadata supplied by the sample provider and were not determined by assay-based typing. General conclusions and limits of the study: How much clinical and demographic metadata was included differed by source and by participant, and the metadata was provided uncurated.

The immunoSEQ Assay, a bias-controlled multiplex PCR, was used to amplify TCRbeta CDR3 regions from genomic DNA. The study's processing was this. Nucleated cell counts per sample were estimated from amplification of reference gene primers within the assay. To quantify the absolute abundance of each unique TCRbeta CDR3 rearrangement, sequence reads were collapsed and filtered. For each sample, productive Simpson clonality was calculated as the square root of Simpson's diversity index across productive rearrangements. The table comes from immuneACCESS by way of TCRdb, which keeps in-frame sequences with V and J called. Part of the clones is missing from these tables; in studies checked, under half for an unresolved V gene and the rest for unknown reasons. The V and J calls and the clone size are those of that table, but D and trimming were determined from the DNA. The sample yields fewer than 150,000 clones; more than 60% were counted once. Together, the top ten hold 5% to 7.5% of the sample.

Points on this clone: There is no known antigen for this receptor. Per-nucleotide qualities are absent, and no much larger clonotype sits a single base away.

V loses 5 bases at its end and J loses 0 bases; junction bases beyond the gene matches: 5. Taken from cysteine to phenylalanine, the CDR3 has 16 residues. CDR3 DNA is the only sequence kept; it has 48 bases, read in frame from the first base. CDR1 and CDR2 were assigned from the germline V gene (reference sequence) as SEHNR and FQNEAQ. The collaborating institutions used their own protocols to collect whole blood in K2EDTA tubes. For TCRbeta analysis, collaborators shipped samples as frozen whole blood, isolated PBMCs, or DNA extracted from either of those sample types. The clonotype comes from a man in his sixties or seventies with acute or convalescent COVID-19. The sequence joins TRBV7-9 to TRBJ1-1, and 11 bases in between align with TRBD1. The sequencing sample was made of peripheral blood. The DNA sequence reads TGTGCCAGCAGCCCGGGGACAGGGGGACTGAACACTGAAGCTTTCTTT. Translated, it gives CASSPGTGGLNTEAFF. Extended through the reference TRBV7-9 and TRBJ1-1 proteins, this CDR3 yields the full variable domain: DTGVSQNPRHKITKRGQNVTFRCDPISEHNRLYWYRQTLGQGPEFLTYFQNEAQLEKSRLLSDRFSAERPKGSFSTLEIQRTEQGDSAMYLCASSPGTGGLNTEAFFGQGTRLTVV.